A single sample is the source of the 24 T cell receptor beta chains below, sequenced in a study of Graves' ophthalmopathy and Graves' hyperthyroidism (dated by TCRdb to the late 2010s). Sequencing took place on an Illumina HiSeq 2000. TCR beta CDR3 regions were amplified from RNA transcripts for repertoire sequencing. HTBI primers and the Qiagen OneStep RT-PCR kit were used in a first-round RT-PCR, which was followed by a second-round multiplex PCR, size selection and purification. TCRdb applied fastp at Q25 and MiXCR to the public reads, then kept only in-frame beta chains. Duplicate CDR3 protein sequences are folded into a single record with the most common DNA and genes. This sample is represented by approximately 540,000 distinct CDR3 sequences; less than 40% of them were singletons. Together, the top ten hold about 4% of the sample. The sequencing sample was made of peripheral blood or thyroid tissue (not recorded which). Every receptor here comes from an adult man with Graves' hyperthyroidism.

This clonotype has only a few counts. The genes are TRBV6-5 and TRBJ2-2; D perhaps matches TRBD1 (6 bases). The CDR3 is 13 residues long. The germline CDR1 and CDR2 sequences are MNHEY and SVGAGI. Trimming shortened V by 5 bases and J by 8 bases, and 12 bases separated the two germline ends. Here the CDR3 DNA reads TGTGCCAGCAGTAAACAGGGTGGTGGGGAGCTGTTTTTT. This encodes CASSKQGGGELFF.

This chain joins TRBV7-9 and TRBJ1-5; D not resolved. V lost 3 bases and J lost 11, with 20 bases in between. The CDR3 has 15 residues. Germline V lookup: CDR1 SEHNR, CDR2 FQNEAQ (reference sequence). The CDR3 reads CASSFRAQSWETQHF. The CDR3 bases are TGTGCCAGCAGCTTTCGGGCCCAGTCATGGGAGACCCAGCATTTT.

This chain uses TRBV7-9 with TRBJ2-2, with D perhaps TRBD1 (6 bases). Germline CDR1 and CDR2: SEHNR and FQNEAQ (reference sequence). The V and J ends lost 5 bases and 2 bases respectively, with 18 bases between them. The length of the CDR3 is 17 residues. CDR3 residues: CASSTQGAGANTGELFF. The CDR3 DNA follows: TGTGCCAGCAGCACACAGGGAGCTGGGGCCAACACCGGGGAGCTGTTTTTT.

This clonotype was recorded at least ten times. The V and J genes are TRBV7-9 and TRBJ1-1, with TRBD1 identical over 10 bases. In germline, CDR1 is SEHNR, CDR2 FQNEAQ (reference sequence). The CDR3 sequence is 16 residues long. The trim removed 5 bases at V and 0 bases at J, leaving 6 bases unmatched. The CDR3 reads CASSPRQGALNTEAFF. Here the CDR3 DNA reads TGTGCCAGCAGCCCCAGACAGGGGGCTTTGAACACTGAAGCTTTCTTT.

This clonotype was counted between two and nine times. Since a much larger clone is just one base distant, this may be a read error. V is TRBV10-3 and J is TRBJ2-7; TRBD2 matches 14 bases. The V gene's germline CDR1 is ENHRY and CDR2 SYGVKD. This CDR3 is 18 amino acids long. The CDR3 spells CAVSERGGTGLAGEEQYF. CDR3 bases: TGTGCCGTCAGTGAACGGGGAGGTACGGGACTAGCGGGGGAGGAGCAGTACTTC.

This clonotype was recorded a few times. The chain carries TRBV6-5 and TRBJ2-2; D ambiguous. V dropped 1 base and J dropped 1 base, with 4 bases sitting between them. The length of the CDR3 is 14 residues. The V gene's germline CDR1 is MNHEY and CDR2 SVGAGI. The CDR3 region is CASSYLQNTGELFF. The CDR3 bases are TGTGCCAGCAGTTACTTACAGAACACCGGGGAGCTGTTTTTT.

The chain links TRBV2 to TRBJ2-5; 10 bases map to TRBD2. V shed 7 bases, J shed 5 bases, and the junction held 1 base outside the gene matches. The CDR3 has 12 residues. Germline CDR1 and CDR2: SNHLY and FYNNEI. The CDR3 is CASKREGETQYF. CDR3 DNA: TGTGCCAGCAAGCGGGAGGGCGAGACCCAGTACTTC.

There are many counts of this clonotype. In DNA, the CDR3 is TGTGCCAGCACCGAGTGGGGGGTAGGATCCTACGAGCAGTACTTC. It encodes CASTEWGVGSYEQYF. The chain couples TRBV2 to TRBJ2-7; possible D gene TRBD2, 6 bases. CDR1 is SNHLY and CDR2 is FYNNEI in the germline V gene. V lost 7 bases to trimming and J lost 1 base, with 17 bases between them. This CDR3 is 15 amino acids long.

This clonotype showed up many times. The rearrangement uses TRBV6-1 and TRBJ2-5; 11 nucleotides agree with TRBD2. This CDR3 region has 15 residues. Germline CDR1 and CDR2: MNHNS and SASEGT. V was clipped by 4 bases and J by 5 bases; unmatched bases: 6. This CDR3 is CASSGSLAGAETQYF. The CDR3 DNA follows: TGTGCCAGCAGTGGGTCACTAGCGGGGGCGGAGACCCAGTACTTC.

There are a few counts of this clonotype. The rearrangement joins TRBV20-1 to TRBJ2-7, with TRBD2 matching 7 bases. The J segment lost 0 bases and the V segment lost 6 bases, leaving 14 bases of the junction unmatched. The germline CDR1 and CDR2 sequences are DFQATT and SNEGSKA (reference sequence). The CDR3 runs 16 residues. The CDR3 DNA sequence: TGCAGTGCAACCAAAGCTAGCGGACCAAGCTCCTACGAGCAGTACTTC. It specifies CSATKASGPSSYEQYF.

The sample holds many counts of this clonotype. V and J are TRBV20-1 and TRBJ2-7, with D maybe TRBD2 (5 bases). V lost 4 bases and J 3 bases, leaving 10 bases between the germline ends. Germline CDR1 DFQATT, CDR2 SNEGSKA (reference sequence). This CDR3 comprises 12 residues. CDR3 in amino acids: CSATSQLYEQYF. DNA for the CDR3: TGCAGTGCTACTAGCCAGCTCTACGAGCAGTACTTC.

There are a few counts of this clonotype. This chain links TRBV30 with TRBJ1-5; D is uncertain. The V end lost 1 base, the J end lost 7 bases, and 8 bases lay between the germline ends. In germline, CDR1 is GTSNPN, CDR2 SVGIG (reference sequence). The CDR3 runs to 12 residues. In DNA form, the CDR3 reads TGTGCCTGGAGTGCCTCACTCCAGCCCCAGCATTTT. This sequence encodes CAWSASLQPQHF.

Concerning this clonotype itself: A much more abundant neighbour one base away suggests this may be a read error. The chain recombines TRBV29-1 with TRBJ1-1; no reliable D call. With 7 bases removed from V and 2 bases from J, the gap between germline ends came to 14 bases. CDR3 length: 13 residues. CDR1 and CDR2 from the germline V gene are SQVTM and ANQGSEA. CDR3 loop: CSASTEYNTEAFF. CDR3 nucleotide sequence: TGCAGCGCTTCAACAGAGTATAACACTGAAGCTTTCTTT.

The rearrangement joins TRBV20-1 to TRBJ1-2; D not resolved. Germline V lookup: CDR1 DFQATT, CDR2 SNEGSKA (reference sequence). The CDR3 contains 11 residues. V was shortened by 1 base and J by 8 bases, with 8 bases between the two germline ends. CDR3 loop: CSARASGGYTF. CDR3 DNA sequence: TGCAGTGCTAGAGCGTCGGGGGGCTACACCTTC.

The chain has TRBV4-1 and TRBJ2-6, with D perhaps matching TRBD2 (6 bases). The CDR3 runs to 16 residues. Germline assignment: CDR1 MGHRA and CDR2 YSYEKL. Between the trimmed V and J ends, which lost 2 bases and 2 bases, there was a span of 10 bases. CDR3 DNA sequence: TGCGCCAGCAGCCAAAGGGTAGCGGCTGGGGCCAACGTCCTGACTTTC. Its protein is CASSQRVAAGANVLTF.

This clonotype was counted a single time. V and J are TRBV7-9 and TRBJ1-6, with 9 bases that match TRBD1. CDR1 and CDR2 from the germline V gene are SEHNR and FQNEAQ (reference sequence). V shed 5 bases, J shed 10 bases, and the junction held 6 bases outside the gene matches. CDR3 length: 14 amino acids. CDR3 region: CASSAGQGTSPLHF. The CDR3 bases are TGTGCCAGCAGCGCCGGACAGGGGACCTCACCCCTCCACTTT.

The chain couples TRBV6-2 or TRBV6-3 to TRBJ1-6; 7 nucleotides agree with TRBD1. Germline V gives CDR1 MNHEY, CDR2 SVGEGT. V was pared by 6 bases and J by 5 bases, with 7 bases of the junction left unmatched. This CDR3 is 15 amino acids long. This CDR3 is CASSLLDRDNSPLHF. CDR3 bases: TGTGCCAGCAGCCTCCTCGACAGGGATAATTCACCCCTCCACTTT.

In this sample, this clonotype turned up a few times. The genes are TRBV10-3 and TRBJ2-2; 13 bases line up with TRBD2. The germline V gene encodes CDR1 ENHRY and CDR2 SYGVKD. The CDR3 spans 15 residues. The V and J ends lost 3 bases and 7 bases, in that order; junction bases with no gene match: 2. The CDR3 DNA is TGTGCCATCAGTGATGGACTAGCGGGGGACGGGGAGCTGTTTTTT. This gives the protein CAISDGLAGDGELFF.

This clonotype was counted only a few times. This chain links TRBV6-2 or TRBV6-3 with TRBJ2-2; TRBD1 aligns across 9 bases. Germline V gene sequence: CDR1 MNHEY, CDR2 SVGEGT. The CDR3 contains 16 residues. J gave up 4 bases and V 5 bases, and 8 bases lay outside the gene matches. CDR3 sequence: CASSRWGTGPTGELFF. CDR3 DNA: TGTGCCAGCAGTCGGTGGGGGACAGGGCCCACCGGGGAGCTGTTTTTT.

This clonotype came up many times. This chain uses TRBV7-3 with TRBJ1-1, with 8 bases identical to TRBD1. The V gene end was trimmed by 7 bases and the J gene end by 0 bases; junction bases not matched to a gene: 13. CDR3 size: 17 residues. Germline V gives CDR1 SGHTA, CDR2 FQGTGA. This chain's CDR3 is CASIGVMGQAVNTEAFF. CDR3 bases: TGTGCCAGCATTGGAGTGATGGGACAGGCCGTGAACACTGAAGCTTTCTTT.

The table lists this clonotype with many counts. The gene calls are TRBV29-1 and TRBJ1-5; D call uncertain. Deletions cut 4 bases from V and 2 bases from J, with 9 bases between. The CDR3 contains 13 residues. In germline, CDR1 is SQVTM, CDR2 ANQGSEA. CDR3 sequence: CSVAAGRNQPQHF. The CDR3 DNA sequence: TGCAGCGTTGCCGCAGGACGCAATCAGCCCCAGCATTTT.

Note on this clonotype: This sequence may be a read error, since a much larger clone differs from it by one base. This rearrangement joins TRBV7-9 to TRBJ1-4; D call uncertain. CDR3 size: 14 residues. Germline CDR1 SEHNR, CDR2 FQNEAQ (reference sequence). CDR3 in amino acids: CASSFGTTNEELFF. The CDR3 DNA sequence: TGTGCCAGCAGCTTCGGCACAACTAATGAAGAACTGTTTTTT.

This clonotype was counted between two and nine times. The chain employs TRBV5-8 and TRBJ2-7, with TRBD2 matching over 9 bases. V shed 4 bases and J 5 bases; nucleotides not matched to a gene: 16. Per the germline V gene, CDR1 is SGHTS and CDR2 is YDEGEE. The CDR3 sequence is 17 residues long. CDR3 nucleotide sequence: TGTGCCAGCAGCCGAGACCCCGTAGCGGGAGTTCGGGACGAGCAGTACTTC. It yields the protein CASSRDPVAGVRDEQYF.

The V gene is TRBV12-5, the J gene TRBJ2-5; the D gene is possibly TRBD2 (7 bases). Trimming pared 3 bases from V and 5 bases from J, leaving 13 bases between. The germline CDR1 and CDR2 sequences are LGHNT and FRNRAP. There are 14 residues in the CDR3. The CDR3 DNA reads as TGTGCTAGTGGTTTTCCAGGGGAGGGGGAGACCCAGTACTTC. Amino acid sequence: CASGFPGEGETQYF.